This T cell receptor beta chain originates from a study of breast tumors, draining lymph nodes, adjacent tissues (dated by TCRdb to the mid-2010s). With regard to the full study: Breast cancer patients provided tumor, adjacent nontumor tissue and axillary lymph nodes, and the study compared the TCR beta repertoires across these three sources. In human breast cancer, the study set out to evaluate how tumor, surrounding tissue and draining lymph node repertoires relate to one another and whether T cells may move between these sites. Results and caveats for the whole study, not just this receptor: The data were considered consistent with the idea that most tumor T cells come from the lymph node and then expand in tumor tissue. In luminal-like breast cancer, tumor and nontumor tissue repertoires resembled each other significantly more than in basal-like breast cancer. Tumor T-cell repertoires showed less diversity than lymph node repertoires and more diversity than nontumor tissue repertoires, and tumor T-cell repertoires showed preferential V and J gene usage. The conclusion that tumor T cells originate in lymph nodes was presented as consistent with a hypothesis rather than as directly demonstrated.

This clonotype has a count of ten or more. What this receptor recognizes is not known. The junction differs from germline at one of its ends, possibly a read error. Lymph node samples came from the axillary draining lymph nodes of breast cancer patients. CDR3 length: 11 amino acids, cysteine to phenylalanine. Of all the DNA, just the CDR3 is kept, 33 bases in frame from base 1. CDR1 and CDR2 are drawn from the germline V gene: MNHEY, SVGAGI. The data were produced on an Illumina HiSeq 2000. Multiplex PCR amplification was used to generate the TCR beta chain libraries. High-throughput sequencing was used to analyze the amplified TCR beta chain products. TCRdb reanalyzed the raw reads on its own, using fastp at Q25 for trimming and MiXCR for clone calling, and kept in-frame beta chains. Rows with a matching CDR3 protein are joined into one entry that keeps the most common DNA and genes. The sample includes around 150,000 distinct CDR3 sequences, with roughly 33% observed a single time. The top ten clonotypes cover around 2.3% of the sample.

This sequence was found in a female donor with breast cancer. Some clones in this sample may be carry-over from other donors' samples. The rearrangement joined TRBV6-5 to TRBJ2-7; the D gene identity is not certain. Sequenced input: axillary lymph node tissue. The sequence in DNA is TGTGCCAGCAGTCACTCGGGTGAGCAGTACTTC. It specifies CASSHSGEQYF.